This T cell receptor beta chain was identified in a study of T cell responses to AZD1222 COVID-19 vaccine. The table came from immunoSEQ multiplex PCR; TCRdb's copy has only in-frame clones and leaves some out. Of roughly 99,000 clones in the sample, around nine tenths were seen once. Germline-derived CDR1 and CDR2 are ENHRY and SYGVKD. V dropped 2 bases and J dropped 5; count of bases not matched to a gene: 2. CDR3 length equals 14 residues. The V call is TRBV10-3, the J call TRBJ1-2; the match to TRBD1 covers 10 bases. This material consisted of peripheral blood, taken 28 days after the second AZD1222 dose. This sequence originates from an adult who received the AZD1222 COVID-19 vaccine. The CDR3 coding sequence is TGTGCCATCAGTGAGACGGGACAGGGGTATGGCTACACCTTC. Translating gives CAISETGQGYGYTF.